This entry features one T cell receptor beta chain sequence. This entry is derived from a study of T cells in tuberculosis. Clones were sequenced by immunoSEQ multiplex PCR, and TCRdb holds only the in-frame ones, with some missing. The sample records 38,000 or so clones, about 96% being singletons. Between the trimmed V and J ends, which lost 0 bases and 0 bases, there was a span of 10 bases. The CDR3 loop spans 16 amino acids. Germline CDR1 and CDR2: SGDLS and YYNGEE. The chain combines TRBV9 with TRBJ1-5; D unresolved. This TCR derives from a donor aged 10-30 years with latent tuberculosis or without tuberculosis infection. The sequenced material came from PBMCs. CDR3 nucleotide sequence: TGTGCCAGCAGCGTAGGGGCAGGCAGTAGCAATCAGCCCCAGCATTTT. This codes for CASSVGAGSSNQPQHF. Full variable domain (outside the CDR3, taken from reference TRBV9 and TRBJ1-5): DSGVTQTPKHLITATGQRVTLRCSPRSGDLSVYWYQQSLDQGLQFLIQYYNGEERAKGNILERFSAQQFPDLHSELNLSSLELGDSALYFCASSVGAGSSNQPQHFGDGTRLSIL.